This TCR beta chain comes out of a study of OX40 agonist ivuxolimab in advanced cancers. The V gene's germline CDR1 is LNHDA and CDR2 SQIVND (reference sequence). This CDR3 is 16 amino acids long. The V gene end was trimmed by 6 bases and the J gene end by 5 bases; junction bases not matched to a gene: 5. Autoimmune disease history or systemic immunosuppression barred patients. Blood draws occurred at baseline, cycle 4 day 1, and cycle 7 day 1. This clone was counted only a few times. Assay: immunoSEQ multiplex PCR; the TCRdb copy retains only in-frame clones and omits some. Among over 40,000 clones listed, around 80% were seen once.

The chain employs TRBV19 and TRBJ2-4; 15 bases agree with TRBD2. The material was CD4+ or CD8+ T cells sorted from blood, obtained in a trial of the OX40 agonist ivuxolimab. This TCR was recovered from an adult with an advanced solid tumor such as melanoma, head and neck, liver or kidney cancer. CDR3 in DNA: TGTGCCAGTAGAGGACTAGCGGGAGGGCCGGAAAACATTCAGTACTTC. Its translation is CASRGLAGGPENIQYF.